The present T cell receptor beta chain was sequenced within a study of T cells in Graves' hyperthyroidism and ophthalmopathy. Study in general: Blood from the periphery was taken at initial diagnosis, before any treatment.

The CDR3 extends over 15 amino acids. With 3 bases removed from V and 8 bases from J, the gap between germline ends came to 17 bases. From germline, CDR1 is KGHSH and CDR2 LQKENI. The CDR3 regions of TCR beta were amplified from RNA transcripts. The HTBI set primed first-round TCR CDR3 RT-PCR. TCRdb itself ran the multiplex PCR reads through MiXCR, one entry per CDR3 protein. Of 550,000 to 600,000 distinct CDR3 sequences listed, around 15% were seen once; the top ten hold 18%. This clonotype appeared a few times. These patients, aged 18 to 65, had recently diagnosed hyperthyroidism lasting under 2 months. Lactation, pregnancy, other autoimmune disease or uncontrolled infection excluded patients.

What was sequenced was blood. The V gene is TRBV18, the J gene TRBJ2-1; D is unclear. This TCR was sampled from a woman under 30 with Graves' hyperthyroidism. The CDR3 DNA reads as TGTGCCAGCTCACCCTTGGGTGCCCCGGTTGATGAGCAGTTCTTC. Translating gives CASSPLGAPVDEQFF.